The 10 T cell receptor beta chains below all came from one sample that was sequenced in a study of molecular identifiers for immune sequencing clone quantification. TCRdb ran MiXCR on the PCR reads and lists one entry per CDR3 protein. Of 400,000 to 600,000 distinct CDR3 sequences listed, around a fifth are singletons. The sequenced sample was naive CD8+ T cells from blood, with Jurkat cell RNA spiked in. Regarding subset: FACS-sorted CD8+CD4-CCR7+CD45RA+ naive T cells. The receptors were gathered from a human donor in good health. Some libraries in this study had Jurkat cell RNA spiked in.

The gene calls are TRBV5-6 and TRBJ2-7; D is perhaps TRBD2 (5 bases). This CDR3 region has 12 residues. The V and J ends lost 4 bases and 3 bases respectively, with 8 bases between them. The V gene's germline CDR1 is SGHDT and CDR2 YYEEEE. The CDR3 protein is CASSEGVYEQYF. In nucleotides, the CDR3 is TGTGCCAGCAGCGAGGGAGTCTACGAGCAGTACTTC.

This clonotype has more than one count but fewer than ten. The chain employs TRBV20-1 and TRBJ2-3; D remains unclear. Germline CDR1 and CDR2: DFQATT and SNEGSKA (reference sequence). V was clipped by 2 bases and J by 6 bases, with 15 bases between them. CDR3 length equals 14 residues. The CDR3 spells CSARNPVLPDTQYF. Here the CDR3 DNA reads TGCAGTGCTAGAAACCCCGTACTACCTGATACGCAGTATTTT.

To note about this clonotype: This clone may be a read error of a much larger clone one base away. The chain is built from TRBV7-2 and TRBJ2-6; 8 nucleotides line up with TRBD1. This CDR3 is built from 19 residues. The ends lost 5 bases at V and 4 bases at J; junction bases unmatched: 16. Germline CDR1 is SGHTA and CDR2 is FQGNSA. The CDR3: CASSLRGRGRFDGANVLTF. For the CDR3, the DNA is TGTGCCAGCAGCCTCCGGGGCAGGGGGCGTTTTGACGGGGCCAACGTCCTGACTTTC.

Notes on this clonotype: A much larger clone lies a single base off, so this may be a read error. J is TRBJ1-1 and V is TRBV7-9, with 9 bases fitting TRBD1. CDR1 is SEHNR and CDR2 is FQNEAQ in the germline V gene (reference sequence). The CDR3 runs to 14 residues. The CDR3 nucleotides read TGTGCCAGCGGCTTAAGGTGGACAGGGGATGAAGCTTTCTTT. The encoded protein is CASGLRWTGDEAFF.

This clonotype was picked up many times. The chain employs TRBV20-1 and TRBJ2-3, with a tentative D call TRBD2 (5 bases). The germline V gene encodes CDR1 DFQATT and CDR2 SNEGSKA (reference sequence). V was clipped by 0 bases and J by 4 bases, with 14 bases between them. The CDR3 covers 15 residues. The chain's CDR3 is CSARDYRGRADTQYF. In DNA form, the CDR3 reads TGCAGTGCTAGAGATTACCGGGGTAGGGCAGATACGCAGTATTTT.

The gene calls are TRBV4-1 and TRBJ2-7; the D gene is possibly TRBD2 (6 bases). The germline V gene encodes CDR1 MGHRA and CDR2 YSYEKL. Trimming cost V 0 bases and J 3 bases, with 15 bases left between them. CDR3 length equals 16 residues. The CDR3 DNA is TGCGCCAGCAGCCAAGAGACATATGGGGGGTTCTACGAGCAGTACTTC. It translates to CASSQETYGGFYEQYF.

The rearrangement links TRBV14 to TRBJ2-7; 11 nucleotides align to TRBD1. This CDR3 spans 14 amino acids. V gave up 1 base and J gave up 13 bases; unmatched junction bases: 9. The germline gives CDR1 SGHDN, CDR2 FVKESK. The CDR3 DNA reads TGTGCCAGCAGCCAAGGGACAGGGGGCGCAAAGTACTACTTC. It yields the protein CASSQGTGGAKYYF. Full variable domain (outside the CDR3, taken from reference TRBV14 and TRBJ2-7): EAGVTQFPSHSVIEKGQTVTLRCDPISGHDNLYWYRRVMGKEIKFLLHFVKESKQDESGMPNNRFLAERTGGTYSTLKVQPAELEDSGVYFCASSQGTGGAKYYFGPGTRLTVT.

This clonotype has only a few counts. The chain couples TRBV6-2 or TRBV6-3 to TRBJ2-2; no clear D gene. There are 17 residues in the CDR3. With 0 bases removed from V and 1 base from J, the gap between germline ends came to 12 bases. Germline V gene lookup returns CDR1 MNHEY and CDR2 SVGEGT. The CDR3 loop is CASSYSISDLNTGELFF. The CDR3 region has the DNA TGTGCCAGCAGTTACTCGATTTCGGACCTGAACACCGGGGAGCTGTTTTTT.

In this sample, this clonotype turned up a few times. The chain is built from TRBV6-2 or TRBV6-3 and TRBJ2-7; 7 bases fit TRBD1. The CDR3 runs to 11 residues. Germline V lookup: CDR1 MNHEY, CDR2 SVGEGT. Unmatched junction bases numbered 6, after V lost 6 bases and J lost 10 bases. The CDR3 DNA reads as TGTGCCAGCAGCTACGGGACAGACCAGTACTTC. Its protein product is CASSYGTDQYF.

The rearrangement joins TRBV6-2 or TRBV6-3 to TRBJ1-1, with D unresolved. The CDR3 is 15 amino acids. Trimming shortened V by 5 bases and J by 2 bases, and 15 bases separated the two germline ends. Per the germline V gene, CDR1 is MNHEY and CDR2 is SVGEGT. The CDR3 region has the DNA TGTGCCAGCAGTCTCCGGACGGCGAGAAACACTGAAGCTTTCTTT. Translating gives CASSLRTARNTEAFF.